The present entry profiles one T cell receptor beta chain with its context. This record belongs to a study of blood T cells in healthy people across ages. Then a second PCR, running about 6 to 11 cycles, was carried out with a sample-barcoded 5' primer and a J-beta primer mix. TCRdb ran MiXCR on the 5' RACE reads and lists one entry per CDR3 protein. The sample has about 970,000 distinct CDR3 sequences, roughly 51% seen once; the top ten hold about 22%. There were healthy Caucasian individuals from Russia, aged roughly 6 to 95, serving as donors. Per sample, extraction of total RNA gave at least 6 micrograms in every case. CDR1 is DFQATT, CDR2 SNEGSKA, per germline (reference sequence). V was cut by 3 bases and J by 6 bases, with 17 bases left in between. This CDR3 spans 14 amino acids.

This rearrangement joins TRBV20-1 to TRBJ1-2, with TRBD1 as a possible D gene (6 bases). This TCR was recovered from a woman in her fifties or sixties in good health. Material: blood. The CDR3 loop reads CSARTQTGLNGYTF. In DNA form, the CDR3 reads TGCAGTGCTAGGACCCAGACAGGACTCAATGGCTACACCTTC.